This T cell receptor (beta chain) is from a study of CDR3 diversity in severe acne. The CDR3 length is 13 residues. CDR1 is SQVTM and CDR2 is ANQGSEA in the germline V gene. V was clipped by 0 bases and J by 4 bases, with 9 bases between them. Each CDR3 protein is one row after TCRdb ran MiXCR on the PCR reads. The data show approximately 97,000 distinct CDR3 sequences, 51% seen once. This clonotype has more than one count but fewer than ten. The source is a male donor with acne. V gene TRBV29-1 combines with J gene TRBJ1-1, with D maybe TRBD1 (5 bases). What was sequenced was blood. CDR3 coding DNA: TGCAGCGTTGAAGACAGGGAGGGCACTGAAGCTTTCTTT. Protein: CSVEDREGTEAFF. The whole variable domain, remainder taken from reference TRBV29-1 and TRBJ1-1, is SAVISQKPSRDICQRGTSLTIQCQVDSQVTMMFWYRQQPGQSLTLIATANQGSEATYESGFVIDKFPISRPNLTFSTLTVSNMSPEDSSIYLCSVEDREGTEAFFGQGTRLTVV.